Described below is a single T cell receptor beta chain sequence and its context. Its antigen is still unknown. Base qualities are not recorded, but no much larger clone differs from it by a single base. This sample stems from a study of blood T cell repertoires in COVID-19 (dated by TCRdb to 2018 to 2020). A note on the overall study: Collaborator samples came from the United States, Italy and Spain and covered acute and convalescent phases of COVID-19. The prospective study material was composed of cDNA or gDNA derived from T cells, B-cell-depleted T cells, or PBMCs. The repertoires were released in a freely available public database intended as a resource for research on the immune response to SARS-CoV-2. Where HLA class I and class II types were available, the types were taken from metadata supplied by the sample provider, not from assay-based typing. Samples came from the ongoing ImmuneRACE study (first 160 participants) plus 1,254 subjects from 6 global collaborators. Subjects who had been exposed to COVID-19, were actively infected with it, or had recovered from it provided the deeply sampled blood TCRbeta repertoires that made up the dataset. Sample metadata almost always included a de-identified subject ID, COVID-19 status, age in years and sex.

TCRbeta CDR3 regions were amplified from genomic DNA using the immunoSEQ Assay, a bias-controlled multiplex PCR. Regarding the original processing steps: The number of nucleated cells in each sample was estimated from the amplification of reference gene primers within the assay. To quantify the absolute abundance of each unique TCRbeta CDR3 rearrangement, sequence reads were collapsed and filtered. For each sample, productive Simpson clonality was calculated as the square root of Simpson's diversity index over productive rearrangements. Held by TCRdb, this immuneACCESS table contains in-frame sequences only and omits some clones. Under half of the omission traces to an unresolved V gene where checked; the cause of the rest is unknown. That table supplies the V and J calls and clone size; D and trimming were determined from the DNA. The table for this sample lists about 140,000 clones; over 80% of them were counted only once. The ten largest clones represent 8% to 11% of the sample.

Results and caveats for the whole study, not just this receptor: Clinical and demographic metadata were provided uncurated, with the amount varying by source and participant.

For CDR1 and CDR2, the germline V gene lists MDHEN and SYDVKM. The trim is 7 bases for V and 1 base for J, with a gap of 8 bases between the germline ends. The CDR3 contains 14 residues, cysteine and phenylalanine counted. The entry retains the CDR3 DNA only, 42 bases that are in frame from base 1. Each collaborating institution followed its own protocols to collect whole blood in K2EDTA tubes. For TCRbeta analysis, collaborators shipped samples in one of three forms: frozen whole blood, isolated PBMCs, or DNA extracted from either of those sample types. Sequencing was carried out using peripheral blood. The chain joins TRBV28 to TRBJ2-6, with no confidently assigned D gene. The sequence was obtained from a man aged 55-75 years with active or convalescent COVID-19. The DNA reads TGTGCCAGCACTAAGCCGTCTGGGGCCAACGTCCTGACTTTC. This sequence encodes CASTKPSGANVLTF.